This TCR beta chain was sequenced for a study of immune evolution from preneoplasia to lung adenocarcinoma. Study-wide points: Highest clonality occurred in KRAS-mutant, not EGFR-mutant or double wild-type, nodules.

This CDR3 has 16 residues. Trimming removed 1 base from V and 7 bases from J; junction bases left unmatched: 5. Germline-derived CDR1 and CDR2 are LNHNV and YYDKDF (reference sequence). Assay used: immunoSEQ multiplex PCR; TCRdb lists only in-frame clones, some missing. The table has about 40,000 clones, roughly 68% seen once. Turning to this clone: Its target is not known.

Sequenced input: FFPE invasive lung adenocarcinoma tissue. This clonotype was sampled from a person in their sixties with lung adenocarcinoma. The V and J genes are TRBV15 and TRBJ2-1; 12 positions match TRBD2. CDR3 residues: CATSRGAGTSGNEQFF. DNA of the CDR3: TGTGCCACCAGCAGAGGGGCCGGGACTAGCGGGAATGAGCAGTTCTTC.